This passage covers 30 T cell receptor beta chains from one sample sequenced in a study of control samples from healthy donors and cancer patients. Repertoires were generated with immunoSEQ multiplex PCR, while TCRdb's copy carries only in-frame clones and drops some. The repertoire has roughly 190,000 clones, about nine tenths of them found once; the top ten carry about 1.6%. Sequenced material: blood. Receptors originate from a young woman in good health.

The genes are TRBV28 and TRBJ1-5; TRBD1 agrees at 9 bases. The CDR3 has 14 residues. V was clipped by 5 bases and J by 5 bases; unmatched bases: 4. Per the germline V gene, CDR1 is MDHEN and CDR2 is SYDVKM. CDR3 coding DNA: TGTGCCAGCAGTCCCGGGACAGGGCATCAGCCCCAGCATTTT. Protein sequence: CASSPGTGHQPQHF.

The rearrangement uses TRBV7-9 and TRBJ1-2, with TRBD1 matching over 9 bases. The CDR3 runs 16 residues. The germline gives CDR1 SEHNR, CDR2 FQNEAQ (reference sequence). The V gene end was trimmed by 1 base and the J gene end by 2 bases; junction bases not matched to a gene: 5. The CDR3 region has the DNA TGTGCCAGCAGCTTAGACCTCGGGACAGGGAACTATGGCTACACCTTC. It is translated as CASSLDLGTGNYGYTF.

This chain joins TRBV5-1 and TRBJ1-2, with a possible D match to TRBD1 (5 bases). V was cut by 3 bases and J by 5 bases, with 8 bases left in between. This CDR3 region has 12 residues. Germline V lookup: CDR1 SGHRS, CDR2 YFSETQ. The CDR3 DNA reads TGCGCCAGCAGCTGGGGCAGATATGGCTACACCTTC. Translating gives CASSWGRYGYTF.

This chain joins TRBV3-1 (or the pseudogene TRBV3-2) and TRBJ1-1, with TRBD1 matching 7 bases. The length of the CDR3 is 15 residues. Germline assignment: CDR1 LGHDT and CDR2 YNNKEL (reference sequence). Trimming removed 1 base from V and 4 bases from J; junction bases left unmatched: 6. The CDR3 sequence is CASSQATGLSTEAFF. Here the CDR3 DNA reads TGTGCCAGCAGCCAAGCGACAGGGCTTTCCACTGAAGCTTTCTTT.

The CDR3 sequence is CSVDLAGGGNIQYF. The DNA of the CDR3 is TGCAGCGTTGACCTAGCGGGGGGTGGGAACATTCAGTACTTC. This chain uses TRBV29-1 with TRBJ2-4, with 11 bases that match TRBD2. V lost 3 bases and J lost 7; bases outside the gene matches: 5. This CDR3 spans 14 amino acids. Germline V CDR1 and CDR2: SQVTM, ANQGSEA. Full variable domain (remainder filled in from reference TRBV29-1 and TRBJ2-4): SAVISQKPSRDICQRGTSLTIQCQVDSQVTMMFWYRQQPGQSLTLIATANQGSEATYESGFVIDKFPISRPNLTFSTLTVSNMSPEDSSIYLCSVDLAGGGNIQYFGAGTRLSVL.

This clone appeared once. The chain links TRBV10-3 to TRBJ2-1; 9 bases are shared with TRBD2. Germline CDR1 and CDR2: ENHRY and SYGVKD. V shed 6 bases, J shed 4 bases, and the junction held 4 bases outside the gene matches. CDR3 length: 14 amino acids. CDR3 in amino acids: CAIRASGTYNEQFF. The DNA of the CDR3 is TGTGCCATCAGGGCTAGCGGGACATACAATGAGCAGTTCTTC.

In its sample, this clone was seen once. The CDR3 is CASSFPGTGAYEQYF. The CDR3, as DNA: TGTGCCAGCAGCTTCCCCGGGACAGGGGCCTACGAGCAGTACTTC. The rearrangement links TRBV7-2 to TRBJ2-7; 10 nucleotides align to TRBD1. Germline trimming cut 3 bases from V and 2 bases from J; bases unmatched to any gene: 4. The length of the CDR3 is 15 residues. The germline V gene encodes CDR1 SGHTA and CDR2 FQGNSA.

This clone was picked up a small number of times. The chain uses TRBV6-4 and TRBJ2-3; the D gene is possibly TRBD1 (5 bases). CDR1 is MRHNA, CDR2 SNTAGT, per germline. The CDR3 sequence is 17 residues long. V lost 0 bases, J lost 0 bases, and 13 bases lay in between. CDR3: CASSDSIRATSTDTQYF. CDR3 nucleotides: TGTGCCAGCAGTGACTCGATCAGGGCCACTAGCACAGATACGCAGTATTTT.

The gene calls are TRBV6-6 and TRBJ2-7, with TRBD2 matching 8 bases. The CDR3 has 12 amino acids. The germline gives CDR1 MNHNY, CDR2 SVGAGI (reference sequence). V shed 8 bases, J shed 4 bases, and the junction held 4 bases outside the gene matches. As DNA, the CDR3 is TGTGCCAGCGCCGGGACTAGGTACGAGCAGTACTTC. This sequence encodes CASAGTRYEQYF.

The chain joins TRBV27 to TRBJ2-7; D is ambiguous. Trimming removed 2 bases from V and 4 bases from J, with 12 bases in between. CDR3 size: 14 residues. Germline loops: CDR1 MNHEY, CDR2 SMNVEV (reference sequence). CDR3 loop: CASSLAGLGYEQYF. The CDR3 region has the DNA TGTGCCAGCAGTTTAGCCGGATTGGGGTACGAGCAGTACTTC.

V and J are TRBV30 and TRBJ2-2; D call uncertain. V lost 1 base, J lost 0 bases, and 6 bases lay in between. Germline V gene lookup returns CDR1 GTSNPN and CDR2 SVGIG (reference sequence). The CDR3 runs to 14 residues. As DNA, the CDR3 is TGTGCCTGGAGTGGTAATTCGAACACCGGGGAGCTGTTTTTT. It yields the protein CAWSGNSNTGELFF.

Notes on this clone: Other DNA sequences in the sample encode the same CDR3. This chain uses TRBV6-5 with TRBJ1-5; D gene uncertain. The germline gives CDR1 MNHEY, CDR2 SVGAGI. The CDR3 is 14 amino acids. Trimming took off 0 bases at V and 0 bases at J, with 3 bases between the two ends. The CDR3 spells CASSYSGSNQPQHF. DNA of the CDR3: TGTGCCAGCAGTTACTCAGGTAGCAATCAGCCCCAGCATTTT.

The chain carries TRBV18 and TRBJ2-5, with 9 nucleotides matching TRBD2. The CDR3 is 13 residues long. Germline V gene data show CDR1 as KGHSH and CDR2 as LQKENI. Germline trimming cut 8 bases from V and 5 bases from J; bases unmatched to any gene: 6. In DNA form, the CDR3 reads TGTGCCAGCCTTAGCGGGAGAGGGGAGACCCAGTACTTC. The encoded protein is CASLSGRGETQYF.

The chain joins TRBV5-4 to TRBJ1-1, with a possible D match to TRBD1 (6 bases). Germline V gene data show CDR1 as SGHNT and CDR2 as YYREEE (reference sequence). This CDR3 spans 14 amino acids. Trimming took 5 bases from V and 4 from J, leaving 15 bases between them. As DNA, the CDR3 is TGTGCCAGCAGTTTTTTATGGGACACCACTGAAGCTTTCTTT. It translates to CASSFLWDTTEAFF.

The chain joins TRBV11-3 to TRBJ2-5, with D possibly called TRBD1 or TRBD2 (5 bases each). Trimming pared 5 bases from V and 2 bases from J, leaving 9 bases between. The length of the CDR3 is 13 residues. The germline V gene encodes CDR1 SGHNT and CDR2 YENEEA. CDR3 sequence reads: CASSPGTQETQYF. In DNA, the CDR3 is TGTGCCAGCAGCCCCGGGACGCAAGAGACCCAGTACTTC.

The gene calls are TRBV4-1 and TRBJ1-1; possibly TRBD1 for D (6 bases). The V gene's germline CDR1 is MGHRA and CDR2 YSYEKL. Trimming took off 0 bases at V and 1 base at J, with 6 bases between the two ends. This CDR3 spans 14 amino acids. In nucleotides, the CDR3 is TGCGCCAGCAGCCAAGAGGGACAGAACACTGAAGCTTTCTTT. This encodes CASSQEGQNTEAFF.

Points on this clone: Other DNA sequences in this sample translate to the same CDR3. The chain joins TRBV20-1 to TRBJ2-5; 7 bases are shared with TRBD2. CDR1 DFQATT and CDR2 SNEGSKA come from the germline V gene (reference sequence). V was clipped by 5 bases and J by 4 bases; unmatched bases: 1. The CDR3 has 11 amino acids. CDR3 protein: CSAGRGETQYF. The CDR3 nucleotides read TGCAGTGCTGGGAGGGGAGAGACCCAGTACTTC.

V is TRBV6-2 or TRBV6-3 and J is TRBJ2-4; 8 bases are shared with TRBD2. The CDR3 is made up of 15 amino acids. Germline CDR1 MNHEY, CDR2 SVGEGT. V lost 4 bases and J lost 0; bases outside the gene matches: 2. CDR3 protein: CASSSLAGAKNIQYF. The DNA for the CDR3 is TGTGCCAGCAGTTCCCTAGCGGGAGCCAAAAACATTCAGTACTTC.

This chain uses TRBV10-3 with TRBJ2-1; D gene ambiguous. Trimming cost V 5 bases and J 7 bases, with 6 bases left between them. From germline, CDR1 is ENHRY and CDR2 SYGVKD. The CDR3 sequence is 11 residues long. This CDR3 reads CAISLDNEQFF. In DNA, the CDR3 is TGTGCCATCAGTCTAGATAATGAGCAGTTCTTC.

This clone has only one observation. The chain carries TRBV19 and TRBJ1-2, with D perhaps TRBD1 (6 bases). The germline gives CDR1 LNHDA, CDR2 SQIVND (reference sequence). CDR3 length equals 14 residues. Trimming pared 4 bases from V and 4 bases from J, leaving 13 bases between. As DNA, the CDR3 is TGTGCCAGTAGTACCGGGACACTTAGCTATGGCTACACCTTC. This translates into CASSTGTLSYGYTF.

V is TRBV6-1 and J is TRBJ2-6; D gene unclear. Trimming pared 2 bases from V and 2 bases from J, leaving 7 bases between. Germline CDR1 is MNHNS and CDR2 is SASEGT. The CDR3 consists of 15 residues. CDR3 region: CASSENWTGANVLTF. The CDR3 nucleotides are TGTGCCAGCAGTGAAAACTGGACTGGGGCCAACGTCCTGACTTTC.

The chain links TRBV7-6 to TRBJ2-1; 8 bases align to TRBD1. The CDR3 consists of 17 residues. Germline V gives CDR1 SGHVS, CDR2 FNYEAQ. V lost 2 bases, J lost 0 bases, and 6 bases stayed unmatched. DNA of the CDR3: TGTGCCAGCAGCTTATCGACAGGGGAGAGCTCCTACAATGAGCAGTTCTTC. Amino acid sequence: CASSLSTGESSYNEQFF.

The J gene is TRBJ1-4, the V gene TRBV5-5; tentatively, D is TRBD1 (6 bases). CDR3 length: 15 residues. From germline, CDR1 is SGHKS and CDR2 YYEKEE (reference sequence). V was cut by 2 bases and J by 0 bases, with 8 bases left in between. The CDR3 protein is CASSFWTATNEKLFF. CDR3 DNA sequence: TGTGCCAGCAGCTTTTGGACAGCAACTAATGAAAAACTGTTTTTT.

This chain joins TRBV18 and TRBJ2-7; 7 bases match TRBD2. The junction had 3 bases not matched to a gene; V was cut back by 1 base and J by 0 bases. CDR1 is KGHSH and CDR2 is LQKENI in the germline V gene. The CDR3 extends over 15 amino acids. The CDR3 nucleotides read TGTGCCAGCTCACCACGGTCGGGAGGCTCCTACGAGCAGTACTTC. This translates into CASSPRSGGSYEQYF.

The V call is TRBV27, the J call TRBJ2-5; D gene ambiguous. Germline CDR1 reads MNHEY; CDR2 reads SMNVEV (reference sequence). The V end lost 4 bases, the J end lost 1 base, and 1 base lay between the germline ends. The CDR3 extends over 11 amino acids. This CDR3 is CASSSQETQYF. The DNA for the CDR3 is TGTGCCAGCAGTTCCCAAGAGACCCAGTACTTC.

CDR3 region: CASSLPSTDTQYF. The CDR3 region has the DNA TGTGCCAGCAGCTTACCTAGCACAGATACGCAGTATTTT. The chain links TRBV11-3 to TRBJ2-3; no firm D call. There are 13 residues in the CDR3. Germline-derived CDR1 and CDR2 are SGHNT and YENEEA. V lost 2 bases and J 0 bases, leaving 3 bases between the germline ends.

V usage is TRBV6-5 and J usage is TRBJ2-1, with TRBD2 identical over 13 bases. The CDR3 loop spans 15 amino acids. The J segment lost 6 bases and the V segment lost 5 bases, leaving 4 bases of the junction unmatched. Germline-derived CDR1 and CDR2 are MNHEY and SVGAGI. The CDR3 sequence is CASSQLAGGANEQFF. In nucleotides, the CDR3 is TGTGCCAGCAGTCAACTAGCGGGAGGGGCCAATGAGCAGTTCTTC.

CDR3 DNA sequence: TGTGCCAGCAGCGTATCGGGGCATGGCTACACCTTC. Its protein product is CASSVSGHGYTF. The chain carries TRBV9 and TRBJ1-2; the D gene is possibly TRBD1 (5 bases). V was clipped by 1 base and J by 6 bases, with 7 bases between them. CDR1 SGDLS and CDR2 YYNGEE come from the germline V gene. The CDR3 extends over 12 amino acids.

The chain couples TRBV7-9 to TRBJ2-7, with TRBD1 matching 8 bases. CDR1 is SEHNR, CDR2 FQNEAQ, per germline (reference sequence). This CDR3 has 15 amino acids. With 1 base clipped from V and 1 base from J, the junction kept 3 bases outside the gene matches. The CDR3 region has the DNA TGTGCCAGCAGCTTAGTGGGGGACAGGTCCTACGAGCAGTACTTC. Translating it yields CASSLVGDRSYEQYF.

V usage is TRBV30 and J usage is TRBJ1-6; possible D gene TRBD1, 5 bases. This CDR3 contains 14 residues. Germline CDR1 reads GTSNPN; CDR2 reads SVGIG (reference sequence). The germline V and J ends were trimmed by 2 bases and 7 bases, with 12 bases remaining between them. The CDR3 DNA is TGTGCCTGGAGTACGGGACGGGAGAATTCACCCCTCCACTTT. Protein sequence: CAWSTGRENSPLHF.